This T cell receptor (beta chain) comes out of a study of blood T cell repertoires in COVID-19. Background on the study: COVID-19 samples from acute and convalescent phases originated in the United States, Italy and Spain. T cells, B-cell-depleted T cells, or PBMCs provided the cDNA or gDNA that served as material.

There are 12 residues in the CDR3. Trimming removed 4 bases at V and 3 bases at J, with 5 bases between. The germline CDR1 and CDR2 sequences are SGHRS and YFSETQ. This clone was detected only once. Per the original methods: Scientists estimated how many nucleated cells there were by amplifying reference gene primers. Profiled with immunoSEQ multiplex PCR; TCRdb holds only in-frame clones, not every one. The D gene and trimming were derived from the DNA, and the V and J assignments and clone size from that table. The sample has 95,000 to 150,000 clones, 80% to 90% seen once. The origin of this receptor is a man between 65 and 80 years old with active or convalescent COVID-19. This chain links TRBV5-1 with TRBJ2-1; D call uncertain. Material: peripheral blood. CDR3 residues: CASSRDYNEQFF. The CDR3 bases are TGCGCCAGCAGCCGAGACTACAATGAGCAGTTCTTC.